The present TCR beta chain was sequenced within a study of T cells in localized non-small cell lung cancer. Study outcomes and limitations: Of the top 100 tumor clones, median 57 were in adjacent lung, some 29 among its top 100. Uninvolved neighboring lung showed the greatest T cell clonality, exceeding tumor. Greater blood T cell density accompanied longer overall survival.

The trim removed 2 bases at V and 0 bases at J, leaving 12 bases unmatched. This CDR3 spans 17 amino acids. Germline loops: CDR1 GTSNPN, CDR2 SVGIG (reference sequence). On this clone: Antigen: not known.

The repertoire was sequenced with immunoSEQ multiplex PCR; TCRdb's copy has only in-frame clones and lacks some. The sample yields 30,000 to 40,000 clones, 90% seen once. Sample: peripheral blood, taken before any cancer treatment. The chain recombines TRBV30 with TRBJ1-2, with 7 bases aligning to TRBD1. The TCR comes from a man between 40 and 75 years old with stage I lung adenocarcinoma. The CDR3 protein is CAWSLLHGTAPNYGYTF. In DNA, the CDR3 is TGTGCCTGGAGTTTACTCCACGGGACAGCTCCTAACTATGGCTACACCTTC.